Listed here is a single T cell receptor (beta chain). The CDR3 sequence is 19 residues long. With 0 bases clipped from V and 0 bases from J, the junction kept 6 bases outside the gene matches. Germline CDR1 and CDR2: ENHRY and SYGVKD. These data are taken from a study of blood T cell repertoires in COVID-19. Only in-frame clones appear in the TCRdb table, and some are missing; sequencing was by immunoSEQ multiplex PCR. The sample comprises 180,000 or so clones, around 85% of which are singletons, and approximately 6.2% rests with the top ten. V is TRBV10-3 and J is TRBJ1-5; 12 bases line up with TRBD1. The clonotype was recovered from a man aged 35-49 years who had recovered from COVID-19. The sample taken for sequencing was PBMCs or T cells enriched from blood (not recorded which). The CDR3 DNA is TGTGCCATCAGTGAGTCAAGGGACAGGGGGCTAGCTAGCAATCAGCCCCAGCATTTT. As protein: CAISESRDRGLASNQPQHF.